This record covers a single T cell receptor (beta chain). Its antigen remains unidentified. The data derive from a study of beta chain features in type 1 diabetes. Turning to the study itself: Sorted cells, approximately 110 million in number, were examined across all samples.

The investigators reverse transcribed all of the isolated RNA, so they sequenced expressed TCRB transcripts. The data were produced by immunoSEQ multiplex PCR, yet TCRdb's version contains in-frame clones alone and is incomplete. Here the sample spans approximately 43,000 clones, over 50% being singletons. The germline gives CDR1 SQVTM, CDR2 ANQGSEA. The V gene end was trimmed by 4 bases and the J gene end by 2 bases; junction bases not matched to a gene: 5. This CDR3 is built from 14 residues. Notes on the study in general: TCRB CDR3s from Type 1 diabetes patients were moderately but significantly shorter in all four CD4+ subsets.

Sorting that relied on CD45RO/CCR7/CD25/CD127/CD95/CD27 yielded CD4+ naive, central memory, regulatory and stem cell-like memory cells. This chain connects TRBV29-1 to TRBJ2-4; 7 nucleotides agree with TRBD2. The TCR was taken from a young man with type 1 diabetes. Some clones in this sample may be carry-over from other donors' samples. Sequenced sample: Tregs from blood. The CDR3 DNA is TGCAGCGTTGCCGGGGGAGGGACCAAAAACATTCAGTACTTC. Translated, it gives CSVAGGGTKNIQYF.